The present T cell receptor beta chain was sequenced within a study of T cell changes during pregnancy in multiple sclerosis. Profiling relied on immunoSEQ multiplex PCR, and the TCRdb table lists in-frame clones only, not all of them. The sample has 45,000 to 55,000 clones, about nine tenths seen once; the top ten hold 1.5%. The source material was peripheral blood, sampled in the first trimester of pregnancy. The TCR sequence derives from a female donor in good health, enrolled as a control in a pregnancy study.

The CDR3 DNA reads as TGTGCCAGCAGCTTAAGTCGGGGTAGGGATACGCAGTATTTT. Protein product: CASSLSRGRDTQYF. This chain uses TRBV7-2 with TRBJ2-3; D might be TRBD2 (5 bases). The germline V gene has CDR1 SGHTA and CDR2 FQGNSA. Deletions cut 2 bases from V and 6 bases from J, with 12 bases between. This CDR3 contains 14 residues.